Sequencing of this T cell receptor (beta chain) was carried out in a study of blood T cell repertoires in COVID-19. Germline V CDR1 and CDR2: KGHSH, LQKENI. Trimming pared 5 bases from V and 7 bases from J, leaving 12 bases between. This CDR3 comprises 13 residues. Sequencing used immunoSEQ multiplex PCR; TCRdb keeps in-frame clones, though not all of them. The repertoire holds some 300,000 clones, with nearly 90% as singletons. The TCR originated in a young woman who had recovered from COVID-19. The chain joins TRBV18 to TRBJ1-5, with D unclear. What was sequenced was PBMCs or T cells enriched from blood (not recorded which). CDR3 sequence reads: CASSAGRLQPQHF. The CDR3 DNA follows: TGTGCCAGCTCAGCGGGCAGGCTACAGCCCCAGCATTTT.